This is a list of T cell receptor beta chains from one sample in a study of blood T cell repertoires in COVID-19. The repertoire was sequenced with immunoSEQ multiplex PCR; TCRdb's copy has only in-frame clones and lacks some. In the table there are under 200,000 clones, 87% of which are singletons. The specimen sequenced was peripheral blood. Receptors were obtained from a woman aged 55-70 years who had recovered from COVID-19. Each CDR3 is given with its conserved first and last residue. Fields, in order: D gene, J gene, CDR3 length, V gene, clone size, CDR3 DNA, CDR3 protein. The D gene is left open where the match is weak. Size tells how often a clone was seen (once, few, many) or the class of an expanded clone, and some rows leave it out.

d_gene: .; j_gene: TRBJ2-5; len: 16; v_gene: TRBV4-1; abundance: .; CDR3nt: TGCGCCAGCAGCCAAGACCACAACAGGGCAGGGGAGACCCAGTACTTC; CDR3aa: CASSQDHNRAGETQYF
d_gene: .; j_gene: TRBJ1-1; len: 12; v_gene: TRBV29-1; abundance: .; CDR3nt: TGCAGCGTTGAAGGGAGCTCTACTGAAGCTTTCTTT; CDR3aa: CSVEGSSTEAFF
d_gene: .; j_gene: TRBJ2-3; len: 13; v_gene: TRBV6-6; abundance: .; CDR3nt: TGTGCCACCTCTGGCGGGAGCACAGATACGCAGTATTTT; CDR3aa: CATSGGSTDTQYF
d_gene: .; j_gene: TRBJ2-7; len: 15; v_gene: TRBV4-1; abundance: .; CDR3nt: TGCGCCAGCAGCCAAGAAGAAGGCCAGGGCTACGAGCAGTACTTC; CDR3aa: CASSQEEGQGYEQYF
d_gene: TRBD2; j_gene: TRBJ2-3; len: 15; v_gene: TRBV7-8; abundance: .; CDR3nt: TGTGCCAGCAGCTTTAGCGGGGGGGCTGGAGATACGCAGTATTTT; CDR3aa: CASSFSGGAGDTQYF
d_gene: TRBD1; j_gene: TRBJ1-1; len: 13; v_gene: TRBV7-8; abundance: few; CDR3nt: TGTGCCAGCAGCTCCAGGGGGCTCACTGAAGCTTTCTTT; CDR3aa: CASSSRGLTEAFF
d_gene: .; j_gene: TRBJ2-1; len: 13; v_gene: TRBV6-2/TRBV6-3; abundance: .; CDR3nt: TGTGCCAGCAGTTACATCCTCGTTAATGAGCAGTTCTTC; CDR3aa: CASSYILVNEQFF
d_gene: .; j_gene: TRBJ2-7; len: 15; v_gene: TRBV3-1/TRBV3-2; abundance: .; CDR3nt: TGTGCCAGCAGCTCAGGAGCGGCAGGTACCTACGAGCAGTACTTC; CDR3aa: CASSSGAAGTYEQYF
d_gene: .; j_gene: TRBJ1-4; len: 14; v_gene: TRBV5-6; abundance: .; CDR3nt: TGTGCCAGCAGCTTCGGCAGGGGTTACGAAAAACTGTTTTTT; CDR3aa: CASSFGRGYEKLFF
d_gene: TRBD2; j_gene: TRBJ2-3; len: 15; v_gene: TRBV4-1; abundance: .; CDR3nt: TGCGCCAGCAGCCAGCTCGGGGGGTCCACAGATACGCAGTATTTT; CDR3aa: CASSQLGGSTDTQYF
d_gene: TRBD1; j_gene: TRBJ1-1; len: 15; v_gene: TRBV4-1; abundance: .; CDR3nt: TGCGCCAGCAGCCAAGATCCACAGGGGAGAACTGAAGCTTTCTTT; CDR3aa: CASSQDPQGRTEAFF
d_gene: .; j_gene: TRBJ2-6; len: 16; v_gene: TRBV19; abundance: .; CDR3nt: TGTGCCAGTAGTATAAGGGGGGGGCTAGGGGCCAACGTCCTGACTTTC; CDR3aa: CASSIRGGLGANVLTF
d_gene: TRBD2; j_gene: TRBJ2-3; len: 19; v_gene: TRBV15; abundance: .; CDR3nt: TGTGCCACCAGCAGACCGGGACTAGCGGGGGCCGACAGCACAGATACGCAGTATTTT; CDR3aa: CATSRPGLAGADSTDTQYF
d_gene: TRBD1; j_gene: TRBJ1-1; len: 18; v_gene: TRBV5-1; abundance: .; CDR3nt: TGCGCCAGCAGCTTGGCCAGGTCGGGACAGGAGATGAACACTGAAGCTTTCTTT; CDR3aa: CASSLARSGQEMNTEAFF
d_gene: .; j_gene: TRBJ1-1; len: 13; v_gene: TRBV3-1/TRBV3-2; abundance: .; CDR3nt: TGTGCCAGCAGCCAAGTCTCAGGGGTAGAAGCTTTCTTT; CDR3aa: CASSQVSGVEAFF
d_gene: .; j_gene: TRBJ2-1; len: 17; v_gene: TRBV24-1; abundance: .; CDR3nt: TGTGCCACCAGTGGGAACACAGGGATGGGCTCCTACAATGAGCAGTTCTTC; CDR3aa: CATSGNTGMGSYNEQFF
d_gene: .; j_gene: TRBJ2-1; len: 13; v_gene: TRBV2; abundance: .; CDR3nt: TGTGCCAGCAGTGAAGCCGCGGGCAATGAGCAGTTCTTC; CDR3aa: CASSEAAGNEQFF
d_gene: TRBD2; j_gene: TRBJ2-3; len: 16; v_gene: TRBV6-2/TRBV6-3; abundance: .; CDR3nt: TGTGCCAGCAGTTACCCAGCGGGGGGGCAGAGAGATACGCAGTATTTT; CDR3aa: CASSYPAGGQRDTQYF
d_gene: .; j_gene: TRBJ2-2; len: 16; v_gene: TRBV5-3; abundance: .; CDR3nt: TGTGCCAGAAGCTTGGGACGGGACAACGACACCGGGGAGCTGTTTTTT; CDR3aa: CARSLGRDNDTGELFF
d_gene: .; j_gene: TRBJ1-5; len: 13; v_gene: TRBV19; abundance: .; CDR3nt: TGTGCCAGTAGTATGACGAGGGATCAGCCCCAGCATTTT; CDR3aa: CASSMTRDQPQHF
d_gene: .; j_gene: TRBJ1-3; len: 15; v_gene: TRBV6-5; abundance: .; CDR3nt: TGTGCCAGCAGTTACGTTGGGGGGGCTGGAAACACCATATATTTT; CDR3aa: CASSYVGGAGNTIYF
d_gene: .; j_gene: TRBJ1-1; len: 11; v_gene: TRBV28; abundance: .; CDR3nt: TGTGCCAGCAGTTTTCTCTCTGTGGCTTTCTTT; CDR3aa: CASSFLSVAFF
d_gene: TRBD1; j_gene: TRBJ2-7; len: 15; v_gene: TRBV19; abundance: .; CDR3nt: TGTGCCAGTAGTCCCCGGGACAGGGTCGACTACGAGCAGTACTTC; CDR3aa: CASSPRDRVDYEQYF
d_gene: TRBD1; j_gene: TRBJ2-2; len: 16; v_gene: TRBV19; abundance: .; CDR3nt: TGTGCCAGTAGTCCTCGGACAGGGGAGGACACCGGGGAGCTGTTTTTT; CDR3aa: CASSPRTGEDTGELFF
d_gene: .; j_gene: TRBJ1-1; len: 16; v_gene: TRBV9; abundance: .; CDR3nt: TGTGCCAGCAGCCCTCGCGGTAGGACACTGAACACTGAAGCTTTCTTT; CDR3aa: CASSPRGRTLNTEAFF
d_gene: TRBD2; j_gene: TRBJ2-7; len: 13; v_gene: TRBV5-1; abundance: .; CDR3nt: TGCGCCAGCAGCTTGGAAACTAGCGGGGCCAGGAACTTC; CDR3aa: CASSLETSGARNF
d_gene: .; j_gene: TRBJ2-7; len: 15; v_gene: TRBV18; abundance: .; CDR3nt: TGTGCCAGCTCACGCTCGGACATCGCCTCCTACGAGCAGTACTTC; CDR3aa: CASSRSDIASYEQYF
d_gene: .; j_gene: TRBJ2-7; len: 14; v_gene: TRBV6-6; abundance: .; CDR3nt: TGTGCCAGCAGTCCCCGGGACATTTCCTACGAGCAGTACTTC; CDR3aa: CASSPRDISYEQYF
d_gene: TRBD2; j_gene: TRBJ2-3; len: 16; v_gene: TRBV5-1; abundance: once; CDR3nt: TGCGCCAGCAGCTTGAGGCTAGCGGGGGCCACAGATACGCAGTATTTT; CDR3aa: CASSLRLAGATDTQYF
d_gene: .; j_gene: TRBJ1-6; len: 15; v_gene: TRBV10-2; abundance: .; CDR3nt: TGCGCCAGCAGAGCTCCGGGACAAGGGAATTCACCCCTCCACTTT; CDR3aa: CASRAPGQGNSPLHF
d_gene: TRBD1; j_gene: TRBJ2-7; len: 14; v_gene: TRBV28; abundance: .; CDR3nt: TGTGCCAGCAGTCCGCACAATCGGGACAGAGAGCAGTACTTC; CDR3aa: CASSPHNRDREQYF
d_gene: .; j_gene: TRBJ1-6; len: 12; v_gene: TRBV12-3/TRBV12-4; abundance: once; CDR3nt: TGTGCCAGCACCCCGGGAAATTCACCCCTCCACTTT; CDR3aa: CASTPGNSPLHF
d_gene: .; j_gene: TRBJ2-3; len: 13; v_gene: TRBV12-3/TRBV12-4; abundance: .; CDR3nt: TGTGCCAGCAGTTTCGGCCAGGGGGATACGCAGTATTTT; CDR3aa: CASSFGQGDTQYF
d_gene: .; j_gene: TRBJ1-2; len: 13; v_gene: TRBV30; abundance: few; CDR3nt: TGTGCCTGGAGTCAACAGGTCCTCTATGGCTACACCTTC; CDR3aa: CAWSQQVLYGYTF
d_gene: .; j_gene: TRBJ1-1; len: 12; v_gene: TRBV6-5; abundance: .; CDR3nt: TGTGCCAGCAGTTTCTTACAGGGTACGGCTTTCTTT; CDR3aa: CASSFLQGTAFF
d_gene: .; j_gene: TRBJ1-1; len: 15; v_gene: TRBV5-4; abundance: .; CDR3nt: TGTGCCAGCAGCTTGGGCGGTTTGATGAACACTGAAGCTTTCTTT; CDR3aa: CASSLGGLMNTEAFF
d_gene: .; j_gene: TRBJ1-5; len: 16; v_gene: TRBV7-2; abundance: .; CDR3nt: TGTGCCAGCAGTACTCCGGACAGTAATAGCAATCAGCCCCAGCATTTT; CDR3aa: CASSTPDSNSNQPQHF
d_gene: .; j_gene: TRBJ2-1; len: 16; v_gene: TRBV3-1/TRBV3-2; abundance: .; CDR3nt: TGTGCCAGCACCAGTTTACCGGGGAGCTCCTACAATGAGCAGTTCTTC; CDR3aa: CASTSLPGSSYNEQFF
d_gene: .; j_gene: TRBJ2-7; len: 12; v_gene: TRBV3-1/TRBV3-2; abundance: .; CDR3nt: TGTGCCAGCAGCCAAAGTTTCAGAGAGCAGTACTTC; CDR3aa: CASSQSFREQYF
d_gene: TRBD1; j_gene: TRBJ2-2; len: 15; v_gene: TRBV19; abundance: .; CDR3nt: TGTGCCAGTAGCTCCCGGGACAGGGCCACCGGGGAGCTGTTTTTT; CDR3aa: CASSSRDRATGELFF
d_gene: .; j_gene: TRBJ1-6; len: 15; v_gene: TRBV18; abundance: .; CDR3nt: TGTGCCAGCTCATTAGGGAAAGCGGATAATTCACCCCTCCACTTT; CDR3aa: CASSLGKADNSPLHF
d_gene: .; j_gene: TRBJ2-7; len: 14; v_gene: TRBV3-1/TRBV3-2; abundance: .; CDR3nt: TGTGCCAGCAGCCAAGATCCGAGCTCCTACGAGCAGTACTTC; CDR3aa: CASSQDPSSYEQYF
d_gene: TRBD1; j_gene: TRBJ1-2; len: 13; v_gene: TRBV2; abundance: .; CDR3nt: TGTGCCAGCAGCCTGACAGGGGTCTATGGCTACACCTTC; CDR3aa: CASSLTGVYGYTF
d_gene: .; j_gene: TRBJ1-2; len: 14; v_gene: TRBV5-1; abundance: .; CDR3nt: TGCGCCAGCAGCTTGGGTCAGGGGTATCCTGGCTACACCTTC; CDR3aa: CASSLGQGYPGYTF
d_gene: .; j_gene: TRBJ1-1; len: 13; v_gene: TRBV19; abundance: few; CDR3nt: TGTGCCAGTAGGATACAGGGAATCACTGAAGCTTTCTTT; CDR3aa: CASRIQGITEAFF
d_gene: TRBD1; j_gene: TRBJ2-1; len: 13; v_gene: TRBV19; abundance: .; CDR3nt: TGTGCCAGTCGGTGGACAGGGGGCAATGAGCAGTTCTTC; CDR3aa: CASRWTGGNEQFF
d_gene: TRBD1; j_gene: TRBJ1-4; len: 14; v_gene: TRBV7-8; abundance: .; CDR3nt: TGTGCCAGCAGCTTTTTAGGGGGCGCGGAAAAACTGTTTTTT; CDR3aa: CASSFLGGAEKLFF
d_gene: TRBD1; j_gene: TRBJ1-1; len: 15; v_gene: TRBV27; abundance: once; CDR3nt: TGTGCCAGCAGTTTCCTCGGACAGGTAGGCACTGAAGCTTTCTTT; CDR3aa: CASSFLGQVGTEAFF
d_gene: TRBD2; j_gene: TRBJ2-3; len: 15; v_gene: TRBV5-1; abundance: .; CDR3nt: TGCGCCAGCAGCTTGGCGGCTAGCGGGGGGGATACGCAGTATTTT; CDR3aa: CASSLAASGGDTQYF
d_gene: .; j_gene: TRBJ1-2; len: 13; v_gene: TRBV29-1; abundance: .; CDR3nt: TGCAGCGTTGGGGACTCCCGAAACTATGGCTACACCTTC; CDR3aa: CSVGDSRNYGYTF
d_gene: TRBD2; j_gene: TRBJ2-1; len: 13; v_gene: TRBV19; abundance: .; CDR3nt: TGTGCCAGTAGCGGGGGACTAAACAATGAGCAGTTCTTC; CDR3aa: CASSGGLNNEQFF
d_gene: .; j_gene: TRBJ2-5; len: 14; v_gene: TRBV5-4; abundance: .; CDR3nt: TGTGCCAGCAGCTTGGGGACAGACAAGGGGACCCAGTACTTC; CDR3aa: CASSLGTDKGTQYF
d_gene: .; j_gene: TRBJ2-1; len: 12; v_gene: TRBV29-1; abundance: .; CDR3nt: TGCAGCGGCGGACAGATGTACAATGAGCAGTTCTTC; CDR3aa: CSGGQMYNEQFF
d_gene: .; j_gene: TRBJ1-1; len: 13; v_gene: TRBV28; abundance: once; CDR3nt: TGTGCCAGCACCCAGGGCGTAGGAACTGAAGCTTTCTTT; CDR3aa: CASTQGVGTEAFF
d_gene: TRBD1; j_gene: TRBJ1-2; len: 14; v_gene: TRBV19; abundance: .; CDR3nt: TGTGCCAGTAGAGACCGGGACAGGGGGAATGGCTACACCTTC; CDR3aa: CASRDRDRGNGYTF
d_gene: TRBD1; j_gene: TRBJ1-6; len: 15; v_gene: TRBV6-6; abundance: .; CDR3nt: TGTGCCAGCAGTCGGACAGGGCCCCCTAATTCACCCCTCCACTTT; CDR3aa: CASSRTGPPNSPLHF
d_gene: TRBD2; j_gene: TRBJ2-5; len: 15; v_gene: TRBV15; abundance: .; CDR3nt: TGTGCCACCAGCTCCCAACTAGCGGGGCAAGAGACCCAGTACTTC; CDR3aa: CATSSQLAGQETQYF